A single sample is the source of the 7 T cell receptor beta chains below, sequenced in a study of T cells in women clearing cervical HPV infection. Sequencing was performed with immunoSEQ multiplex PCR; in TCRdb, only in-frame clones are kept and a portion is missing. Its clone listing holds some 39,000 clones. Sequencing was done on a sample of blood buffy coat. The receptors derive from a woman between 18 and 75 years old with a cervical HPV16 infection that either progressed to CIN3+ or cleared (not recorded which).

In the case of this clone: The CDR3 extends 3 residues past the end of the read, so its final part is completed from the germline J gene. The rearrangement joins TRBV10-3 to TRBJ2-2; 7 nucleotides match TRBD1. Germline CDR1 and CDR2: ENHRY and SYGVKD. CDR3 length equals 16 residues. The ends lost 3 bases at V and 2 bases at J; junction bases unmatched: 6. The DNA read from the CDR3 is TGTGCCATCAGTGAATTCGAGGGGGCAAACACCGGGGAG. It yields the protein CAISEFEGANTGE. The CDR3 in its entirety is CAISEFEGANTGELFF.

For this clone: The read is 3 residues too short to cover the CDR3 end, so that end is filled in from the germline J gene. V and J are TRBV7-9 and TRBJ2-7; a possible D gene is TRBD1 (7 bases). Germline values: CDR1 SEHNR, CDR2 FQNEAQ (reference sequence). CDR3 size: 14 residues. V dropped 6 bases and J dropped 6 bases, with 18 bases sitting between them. This chain's CDR3 is CASSSQGGPVEQYF. CDR3 DNA, as far as it was read: TGTGCCAGCAGTTCCCAGGGGGGCCCCGTCGAG.

Points on this clone: One end of the junction fails to match germline, which may point to a read error. At the DNA level, this CDR3 is encoded by other sequences in the same sample as well. The CDR3 sequence: CSAHAGSGNTIYF. The sequenced CDR3 bases are TGCAGTGCCCATGCGGGCAGTGGAAACACG. The chain has TRBV20-1 and TRBJ1-3; D uncertain. The read falls 3 residues short of the CDR3 end, and the missing part is taken from the germline J gene. From germline, CDR1 is DFQATT and CDR2 SNEGSKA (reference sequence). The CDR3 length is 13 residues.

A word on this clone: The read falls 3 residues short of the CDR3 end, and the missing part is taken from the germline J gene. The V gene is TRBV11-2, the J gene TRBJ2-5; D gene ambiguous. Germline CDR1 is SGHAT and CDR2 is FQNNGV. The CDR3 consists of 14 residues. V gave up 0 bases and J gave up 0 bases, with 5 bases separating them. The CDR3 DNA, read in part, is TGTGCCAGCAGCTTAGACCCTAACCAAGAGACC. This translates into CASSLDPNQET. The CDR3 reads in full as CASSLDPNQETQYF.

As for this clone: The read finishes 3 residues shy of the CDR3 end, and the germline J gene is used to complete it. The chain carries TRBV7-3 and TRBJ2-6; 7 bases agree with TRBD2. This CDR3 contains 17 residues. V lost 4 bases to trimming and J lost 2 bases; unmatched junction nucleotides: 8. Germline V lookup: CDR1 SGHTA, CDR2 FQGTGA. Here the CDR3 reads CASSSGQGGAGANVLTF. The DNA read from the CDR3 is TGTGCCAGCAGCTCCGGGCAGGGAGGGGCTGGGGCCAACGTC.

As to this clone: The CDR3 extends 3 residues past the end of the read, so its final part is completed from the germline J gene. The chain links TRBV20-1 to TRBJ1-2; a possible D gene is TRBD1 (5 bases). CDR1 is DFQATT and CDR2 is SNEGSKA in the germline V gene (reference sequence). The CDR3 is made up of 12 amino acids. The ends were cut back, 8 bases at V and 4 bases at J, with 14 bases in the middle. CDR3 DNA, as far as it was read: TGCAGTCCGGGGGGGGGTCTCTATGGC. As protein: CSPGGGLYG. Given in full, the CDR3 is CSPGGGLYGYTF.

Of note for this clone: The read ends 3 residues before the CDR3 terminus; that terminus is restored from the germline J gene. The J gene is TRBJ2-2, the V gene TRBV30, with 8 positions matching TRBD2. V trimming: 7 bases; J trimming: 7 bases; junction bases outside the gene matches: 2. The CDR3 length is 11 residues. The germline gives CDR1 GTSNPN, CDR2 SVGIG (reference sequence). CDR3 protein: CASSGGGELFF. The sequenced CDR3 bases are TGTGCCTCCAGCGGGGGCGGGGAG. Combining the CDR3 with reference TRBV30 and TRBJ2-2 gives the whole variable domain SQTIHQWPATLVQPVGSPLSLECTVEGTSNPNLYWYRQAAGRGLQLLFYSVGIGQISSEVPQNLSASRPQDRQFILSSKKLLLSDSGFYLCASSGGGELFFGEGSRLTVL.